One sample yielded the 23 T cell receptor beta chains listed below, sequenced in a study of T cells in Graves' hyperthyroidism and ophthalmopathy. Amplification yielded TCR beta CDR3 regions, with RNA transcripts as the source. During a first-round RT-PCR of the TCR CDR3, the HTBI primer set was used. TCRdb analysed the multiplex PCR reads with MiXCR anew, one entry per CDR3 protein. This repertoire shows 500,000 to 800,000 distinct CDR3 sequences, about 45% found once; its top ten account for less than 9%. The sample consisted of peripheral blood or thyroid tissue (not recorded which). These receptors all come from an adult man with Graves' disease, either hyperthyroidism or ophthalmopathy (not recorded which).

This clonotype was observed a few times. The chain carries TRBV19 and TRBJ2-6; no reliable D call. The length of the CDR3 is 14 residues. V was clipped by 3 bases and J by 1 base, with 4 bases between them. CDR1 LNHDA and CDR2 SQIVND come from the germline V gene (reference sequence). The CDR3 coding sequence is TGTGCCAGTAGTATTGAGTCTGGGGCCAACGTCCTGACTTTC. This codes for CASSIESGANVLTF.

J is TRBJ2-7 and V is TRBV11-2; a possible D gene is TRBD2 (5 bases). V lost 1 base and J lost 4, with 17 bases in between. This CDR3 spans 16 amino acids. The germline V gene has CDR1 SGHAT and CDR2 FQNNGV. The CDR3 DNA follows: TGTGCCAGCAGCTTAGTTGCGACGGGGAGCAGTTACGAGCAGTACTTC. This gives the protein CASSLVATGSSYEQYF.

The chain is built from TRBV15 and TRBJ2-7; unclear D gene. The CDR3 sequence is 12 residues long. The germline V gene encodes CDR1 LNHNV and CDR2 YYDKDF (reference sequence). V dropped 0 bases and J dropped 7 bases, with 7 bases sitting between them. Here the CDR3 reads CATSRDRSEQYF. The CDR3 DNA follows: TGTGCCACCAGCAGAGATCGCTCTGAGCAGTACTTC.

Many counts were recorded for this clonotype. The rearrangement links TRBV20-1 to TRBJ1-6; D is possibly TRBD1 (6 bases). V gave up 3 bases and J gave up 10 bases, with 19 bases separating them. The CDR3 consists of 15 residues. The germline gives CDR1 DFQATT, CDR2 SNEGSKA (reference sequence). This chain's CDR3 is CSASLQGSPSSPLHF. The CDR3 nucleotides read TGCAGTGCTAGCCTACAGGGTTCACCATCCTCACCCCTCCACTTT.

On this clonotype: With a much larger clone just one base away, this may be a read error. The V call is TRBV19, the J call TRBJ2-2; 9 bases align to TRBD2. The CDR3 consists of 14 residues. Looked up from germline, CDR1 is LNHDA and CDR2 is SQIVND (reference sequence). The CDR3 loop reads CASSLGLATEELFF. Written as DNA, the CDR3 is TGTGCCAGCAGCTTAGGACTAGCGACCGAGGAGCTGTTTTTT.

This clonotype was observed a handful of times. J is TRBJ2-7 and V is TRBV2; 7 bases match TRBD1. Trimming took 7 bases from V and 0 from J; bases not matched to a gene: 6. This CDR3 has 14 amino acids. CDR1 SNHLY and CDR2 FYNNEI come from the germline V gene. The CDR3 spells CASNVGDSSYEQYF. The CDR3 nucleotides read TGTGCCAGCAACGTCGGGGACAGCTCCTACGAGCAGTACTTC.

There are many counts of this clonotype. This chain joins TRBV7-2 and TRBJ2-5; 8 positions agree with TRBD2. This CDR3 comprises 15 residues. The junction had 4 bases not matched to a gene; V was cut back by 4 bases and J by 0 bases. The germline V gene encodes CDR1 SGHTA and CDR2 FQGNSA. The chain's CDR3 is CASSYSGTYQETQYF. In DNA, the CDR3 is TGTGCCAGCAGCTATAGCGGGACGTACCAAGAGACCCAGTACTTC.

The chain recombines TRBV2 with TRBJ1-5, with unresolved D. The V gene lost 8 bases and the J gene lost 0 bases, with 20 bases spanning the gap. Germline V gene lookup returns CDR1 SNHLY and CDR2 FYNNEI. The CDR3 runs to 17 residues. CDR3 sequence reads: CASQSVVSENSNQPQHF. The CDR3 region has the DNA TGTGCCAGCCAAAGTGTAGTGTCAGAGAATAGCAATCAGCCCCAGCATTTT.

This clonotype was seen many times. The rearrangement uses TRBV29-1 and TRBJ1-4, with a tentative D call TRBD1 (6 bases). This CDR3 is 13 amino acids long. Trimming removed 7 bases at V and 2 bases at J, with 11 bases between. CDR1 and CDR2 from the germline V gene are SQVTM and ANQGSEA. CDR3 region: CSATGLTNEKLFF. The CDR3 coding sequence is TGCAGCGCTACAGGGTTGACTAATGAAAAACTGTTTTTT.

The chain has TRBV7-9 and TRBJ2-5; D might be TRBD1 or TRBD2, each matching 5 bases. There are 12 residues in the CDR3. CDR1 and CDR2 (germline): SEHNR, FQNEAQ (reference sequence). Trimming pared 5 bases from V and 4 bases from J, leaving 8 bases between. The CDR3 reads CASSTGTETQYF. In DNA, the CDR3 is TGTGCCAGCAGCACCGGGACAGAGACCCAGTACTTC.

This clonotype has a handful of counts. V and J are TRBV7-8 and TRBJ1-4; 8 nucleotides agree with TRBD1. CDR1 is SGHVS, CDR2 FQNEAQ, per germline. Trimming removed 5 bases from V and 8 bases from J; junction bases left unmatched: 7. This CDR3 has 14 residues. The CDR3: CASSQDREGEKLFF. For the CDR3, the DNA is TGTGCCAGCAGCCAGGACAGGGAAGGAGAAAAACTGTTTTTT.

This clonotype was recorded many times. This chain connects TRBV15 to TRBJ1-5; TRBD1 is a possible D gene (6 bases). Germline-derived CDR1 and CDR2 are LNHNV and YYDKDF (reference sequence). The CDR3 sequence is 15 residues long. Trimming took off 7 bases at V and 0 bases at J, with 13 bases between the two ends. The CDR3 protein is CATTPDSYSNQPQHF. The DNA of the CDR3 is TGTGCCACCACCCCGGACAGCTATAGCAATCAGCCCCAGCATTTT.

The rearrangement joins TRBV11-2 to TRBJ1-2, with 9 positions matching TRBD1. CDR3 length: 13 residues. Per the germline V gene, CDR1 is SGHAT and CDR2 is FQNNGV. V lost 4 bases and J lost 8; bases outside the gene matches: 5. CDR3: CASSSGTGHGYTF. The CDR3, as DNA: TGTGCCAGCAGCTCCGGGACAGGGCACGGCTACACCTTC.

This chain uses TRBV20-1 with TRBJ2-7; D is unresolved. CDR3 length equals 15 residues. The germline V gene encodes CDR1 DFQATT and CDR2 SNEGSKA (reference sequence). Trimming shortened V by 3 bases and J by 3 bases, and 18 bases separated the two germline ends. This chain's CDR3 is CSARTTRVLGYEQYF. Here the CDR3 DNA reads TGCAGTGCTAGGACAACTCGAGTGTTAGGCTACGAGCAGTACTTC.

This clonotype came up a few times. The genes are TRBV5-4 and TRBJ1-2; 7 nucleotides agree with TRBD1. J lost 2 bases, V lost 3 bases, and 4 bases had no gene match. CDR3 size: 14 residues. Germline lookup yields CDR1 SGHNT and CDR2 YYREEE (reference sequence). The CDR3 region is CASSWGQQNYGYTF. The CDR3 DNA is TGTGCCAGCAGCTGGGGACAGCAAAACTATGGCTACACCTTC.

This clonotype was seen at least ten times. This chain links TRBV24-1 with TRBJ1-2; TRBD1 aligns across 7 bases. Germline CDR1 reads KGHDR; CDR2 reads SFDVKD. The CDR3 covers 14 residues. V dropped 5 bases and J dropped 3; count of bases not matched to a gene: 5. This chain's CDR3 is CATSGTGSDYGYTF. Here the CDR3 DNA reads TGTGCCACCAGTGGGACAGGATCTGACTATGGCTACACCTTC.

This clonotype has just one count. In this CDR3 the conserved last residue, phenylalanine or tryptophan, is missing, so a read error is likely. The rearrangement uses TRBV7-3 and TRBJ1-5; D is perhaps TRBD1 (6 bases). Germline lookup yields CDR1 SGHTA and CDR2 FQGTGA. This CDR3 contains 14 residues. The CDR3 protein is CASSLRGTNRPQHL. The CDR3 nucleotides are TGTGCCAGCAGCCTCAGGGGAACCAATCGGCCCCAGCATCTT.

This clonotype was detected only once. This chain uses TRBV28 with TRBJ1-2, with a tentative D call TRBD1 (5 bases). With 2 bases removed from V and 6 bases from J, the gap between germline ends came to 16 bases. CDR3 length: 15 residues. CDR1 and CDR2 from the germline V gene are MDHEN and SYDVKM. CDR3 DNA sequence: TGTGCCAGCAGTTTAGGGGGGAAGGGGTTGGATGGCTACACCTTC. Amino acid sequence: CASSLGGKGLDGYTF.

This clonotype has ten or more counts. The chain combines TRBV11-2 with TRBJ1-4; D is unresolved. Per the germline V gene, CDR1 is SGHAT and CDR2 is FQNNGV. The CDR3 runs 11 residues. V shed 5 bases and J shed 7 bases, with 5 bases lying between them. The DNA for the CDR3 is TGTGCCAGCAGCCCGGGTGAAAAACTGTTTTTT. It codes for CASSPGEKLFF. Full variable domain (remainder filled in from reference TRBV11-2 and TRBJ1-4): EAGVAQSPRYKIIEKRQSVAFWCNPISGHATLYWYQQILGQGPKLLIQFQNNGVVDDSQLPKDRFSAERLKGVDSTLKIQPAKLEDSAVYLCASSPGEKLFFGSGTQLSVL.

Ten or more counts support this clonotype. The chain uses TRBV12-3 or TRBV12-4 and TRBJ1-2; no firm D call. V lost 5 bases to trimming and J lost 8 bases, with 15 bases between them. The CDR3 is 13 residues long. The CDR3 DNA follows: TGTGCCAGCAGTACCCGAGCCGGGGAAGGCTACACCTTC. It translates to CASSTRAGEGYTF.

This clonotype was counted once. This may be a read error: a much more frequent sequence differs by one nucleotide. V gene TRBV12-3 or TRBV12-4 combines with J gene TRBJ1-2; D is possibly TRBD1 (6 bases). This CDR3 is 14 amino acids long. The DNA for the CDR3 is TGTGCCAGCAGCCCGGGTGCAGGGGACTATGGCTACCCCTTC. This translates into CASSPGAGDYGYPF.

The rearrangement uses TRBV7-9 and TRBJ1-1; TRBD1 might be the D (5 bases). CDR3 length equals 16 residues. The germline V gene has CDR1 SEHNR and CDR2 FQNEAQ (reference sequence). Trimming left V 5 bases short and J 8 bases short, with 24 bases between. CDR3 sequence (DNA): TGTGCCAGCAGCCCCAGGCGTCGGGGCCTCTCGCGCGAAGCTTTCTTT. It is translated as CASSPRRRGLSREAFF.

V usage is TRBV20-1 and J usage is TRBJ1-1, with TRBD1 identical over 7 bases. Germline V lookup: CDR1 DFQATT, CDR2 SNEGSKA (reference sequence). This CDR3 region has 14 residues. Germline trimming cut 4 bases from V and 3 bases from J; bases unmatched to any gene: 8. The CDR3 DNA sequence: TGCAGTGCTAACAGGGAGGGGGCGGACACTGAAGCTTTCTTT. It codes for CSANREGADTEAFF.